This T cell receptor beta chain came from a study of regulatory T cells in long-lasting Graves disease. In the study overall: For a period under 3 months, newly diagnosed Graves' patients had taken antithyroid drugs.

Researchers made TCR beta libraries by using iRepertoire HTBI primers and running Arm-PCR on CDR3 regions. MiXCR, run by TCRdb on the multiplex PCR reads, gives a single entry per CDR3 protein. The table records approximately 470,000 distinct CDR3 sequences, 15% to 20% of them present only once. Study-level points and caveats: Not thyroid tissue but only peripheral blood was studied.

This sample's time point: newly diagnosed GD, antithyroid drugs for less than 3 months. Extracted PBMC RNA gave rise to the TCR library. Blood from the periphery, approximately 8.6 milliliters in all, was drawn into EDTA tubes. This clonotype was detected a few times. Its specificity is not known. V was clipped by 0 bases and J by 5 bases; unmatched bases: 8. The CDR3 sequence is 16 residues long. Germline values: CDR1 DFQATT, CDR2 SNEGSKA (reference sequence). The sample was also linked to a second study, of T cells in Graves' hyperthyroidism and ophthalmopathy.

The rearrangement uses TRBV20-1 and TRBJ2-1; 9 bases match TRBD1. This sequence originates from a man aged 35-49 years with Graves disease. The sample was peripheral blood mononuclear cells (PBMCs), taken at new diagnosis, from a patient treated with antithyroid drugs. CDR3 in amino acids: CSARERWGTGNNEQFF. CDR3 sequence (DNA): TGCAGTGCTAGAGAGAGGTGGGGGACAGGGAACAATGAGCAGTTCTTC.